This TCR beta chain was obtained from a study of blood T cell repertoires in COVID-19. This table comes from immunoSEQ multiplex PCR, and its TCRdb copy is limited to in-frame clones, with some not included. The sample gives approximately 470,000 clones, approximately 85% of which show up once; 3% to 3.5% is in the top ten. The CDR3 consists of 15 residues. Germline values: CDR1 SNHLY, CDR2 FYNNEI. V lost 7 bases to trimming and J lost 0 bases, with 13 bases between them. The source material was peripheral blood. This receptor was taken from a human donor in a cohort sampled during active COVID-19. The V call is TRBV2, the J call TRBJ1-5, with a tentative D call TRBD1 (6 bases). CDR3 sequence: CASNPGGLSNQPQHF. CDR3 in DNA: TGTGCCAGCAATCCTGGGGGCCTTAGCAATCAGCCCCAGCATTTT.